The clone carrying this TCR beta chain appeared many times. Antigen specificity is unknown. The data derive from a study of regulatory T cells in long-lasting Graves disease. Study background: Patients with persistent Graves' disease had over 5 years of antithyroid drugs and persistent TSH receptor antibodies.

Investigators prepared the TCR beta libraries by applying iRepertoire HTBI primers and Arm-PCR of CDR3 regions. TCRdb ran MiXCR on the multiplex PCR reads and lists one entry per CDR3 protein. The repertoire holds about 420,000 distinct CDR3 sequences, with roughly a quarter as singletons. Sample time point: persistent/refractory GD, antithyroid drugs over 5 years with positive TRAb. PBMCs provided the RNA from which the TCR library was made. There are 13 residues in the CDR3. Germline assignment: CDR1 LNHNV and CDR2 YYDKDF (reference sequence). Trimming shortened V by 0 bases and J by 5 bases, and 5 bases separated the two germline ends. Study-wide findings and caveats: It was possible that the small sample size reduced accuracy. Exclusively peripheral blood, rather than thyroid tissue, was studied.

Sequencing used peripheral blood mononuclear cells (PBMCs), obtained when the disease was refractory, from a patient treated with antithyroid drugs. V is TRBV15 and J is TRBJ1-5, with D uncertain. This sequence was found in a female donor with Graves disease. The CDR3 region is CATSRDGYQPQHF. CDR3 bases: TGTGCCACCAGCAGAGATGGGTATCAGCCCCAGCATTTT.